One sample yielded the 23 T cell receptor beta chains listed below, sequenced in a study of CD8 T cells in Susac syndrome (dated by TCRdb to the late 2010s). The library was prepared using the immunoSEQ multiplex PCR assay. RNA was extracted with the RNeasy kit and about 0.5 to 1 ug was reverse transcribed using random hexamers. In TCRdb, the public reads were trimmed at Q25 with fastp and aligned with MiXCR, with productive beta chains retained. Identical CDR3 protein sequences are pooled into one entry, listed with their most common genes and DNA. For this sample there are around 200,000 distinct CDR3 sequences; 95% appear just once. The ten largest account for around 0.082% of the sample. The sequenced sample was CD4+ T cells from PBMCs. These receptors came from a human donor with multiple sclerosis.

The chain combines TRBV6-2 or TRBV6-3 with TRBJ2-2; D gene unclear. The V gene's germline CDR1 is MNHEY and CDR2 SVGEGT. The CDR3 loop spans 13 amino acids. V was trimmed by 6 bases and J by 7 bases, leaving 12 bases between them. For the CDR3, the DNA is TGTGCCAGCAGCCCTAACTATTACGGGGAGCTGTTTTTT. This codes for CASSPNYYGELFF.

The chain joins TRBV10-3 to TRBJ2-7; 11 bases map to TRBD1. Germline V CDR1 and CDR2: ENHRY, SYGVKD. The length of the CDR3 is 16 residues. V lost 6 bases and J lost 5; bases outside the gene matches: 12. CDR3 sequence reads: CAISGVRGTGGNEQYF. CDR3 nucleotides: TGTGCCATCAGCGGCGTAAGAGGGACAGGGGGTAACGAGCAGTACTTC.

This rearrangement joins TRBV19 to TRBJ1-1, with unresolved D. V lost 3 bases and J lost 5, with 16 bases in between. Germline lookup yields CDR1 LNHDA and CDR2 SQIVND (reference sequence). The CDR3 is 15 residues long. CDR3 coding DNA: TGTGCCAGTAGTATCACCGGACCTCCTGAAACTGAAGCTTTCTTT. Protein product: CASSITGPPETEAFF.

This rearrangement joins TRBV9 to TRBJ1-2; D is undetermined. This CDR3 comprises 14 residues. V was trimmed by 4 bases and J by 4 bases, leaving 14 bases between them. Germline CDR1 and CDR2: SGDLS and YYNGEE. CDR3 amino acids: CASSPHRSSYGYTF. CDR3 DNA sequence: TGTGCCAGCAGCCCCCATAGGTCTAGCTATGGCTACACCTTC.

In DNA, the CDR3 is TGCAGCGTTGACGGCGATAGGGATGGCTACACCTTC. Translation: CSVDGDRDGYTF. This chain connects TRBV29-1 to TRBJ1-2; D remains ambiguous. Trimming stripped 3 bases from V and 6 bases from J, with 11 bases between. From germline, CDR1 is SQVTM and CDR2 ANQGSEA. This CDR3 comprises 12 residues.

The genes are TRBV30 and TRBJ2-5; D tentatively reads TRBD1 or TRBD2 (5 bases each). Germline CDR1 reads GTSNPN; CDR2 reads SVGIG (reference sequence). The V gene lost 0 bases and the J gene lost 2 bases, with 10 bases spanning the gap. The CDR3 loop spans 14 amino acids. CDR3 sequence reads: CAWSVRGVQETQYF. CDR3 sequence (DNA): TGTGCCTGGAGTGTACGAGGGGTTCAAGAGACCCAGTACTTC.

CDR3 residues: CAWSVRGYGYTF. In DNA form, the CDR3 reads TGTGCCTGGAGTGTACGCGGCTATGGCTACACCTTC. The rearrangement joins TRBV30 to TRBJ1-2; D gene uncertain. Per germline, CDR1 GTSNPN and CDR2 SVGIG (reference sequence). The CDR3 contains 12 residues. The V end was cut by 0 bases, the J end by 4 bases, with 6 bases between.

This clonotype was counted once. V gene TRBV29-1 combines with J gene TRBJ2-1, with TRBD2 matching over 8 bases. J lost 6 bases, V lost 8 bases, and 12 bases had no gene match. Germline V gene sequence: CDR1 SQVTM, CDR2 ANQGSEA. CDR3 size: 14 residues. The DNA for the CDR3 is TGCAGCCTGGGACTCCCCGGGGGGGGCAATGAGCAGTTCTTC. It specifies CSLGLPGGGNEQFF.

The V call is TRBV15, the J call TRBJ1-5, with D possibly being TRBD1 (5 bases). The germline V and J ends were trimmed by 0 bases and 7 bases, with 13 bases remaining between them. CDR3 size: 15 residues. Germline V gene lookup returns CDR1 LNHNV and CDR2 YYDKDF (reference sequence). In nucleotides, the CDR3 is TGTGCCACCAGCAGAGATTTGTCGGGGACGCAGCCCCAGCATTTT. It is translated as CATSRDLSGTQPQHF.

The chain carries TRBV20-1 and TRBJ2-5; D uncertain. Germline loops: CDR1 DFQATT, CDR2 SNEGSKA (reference sequence). V was cut by 2 bases and J by 1 base, with 8 bases left in between. CDR3 length: 13 amino acids. For the CDR3, the DNA is TGCAGTGCTAGATCCCCCGGCCAAGAGACCCAGTACTTC. Amino acids: CSARSPGQETQYF.

The chain recombines TRBV30 with TRBJ1-6, with 9 bases matching TRBD1. V was pared by 0 bases and J by 7 bases, with 10 bases of the junction left unmatched. Germline CDR1 GTSNPN, CDR2 SVGIG (reference sequence). The CDR3 length is 17 residues. The chain's CDR3 is CAWSVLKYGTGNSPLHF. The CDR3 nucleotides are TGTGCCTGGAGTGTACTTAAGTACGGGACAGGGAATTCACCCCTCCACTTT.

The chain joins TRBV3-1 to TRBJ2-5; 7 bases are a match to TRBD2. Germline V gives CDR1 LGHDT, CDR2 YNNKEL (reference sequence). V lost 6 bases, J lost 1 base, and 8 bases stayed unmatched. This CDR3 spans 15 amino acids. In DNA form, the CDR3 reads TGTGCCAGCAGATTCCTTCGCGGGGGCCAAGAGACCCAGTACTTC. As protein: CASRFLRGGQETQYF.

J is TRBJ2-3 and V is TRBV3-1; D remains ambiguous. The CDR3 spans 17 residues. The germline gives CDR1 LGHDT, CDR2 YNNKEL (reference sequence). Trimming took 4 bases from V and 1 from J, leaving 18 bases between them. CDR3 residues: CASSRASFRGRTDTQYF. CDR3 bases: TGTGCCAGCAGCCGTGCTTCATTCCGCGGCCGCACAGATACGCAGTATTTT.

The rearrangement joins TRBV9 to TRBJ2-7, with D possibly called TRBD1 or TRBD2 (5 bases each). The V end was cut by 4 bases, the J end by 2 bases, with 13 bases between. Germline V gene data show CDR1 as SGDLS and CDR2 as YYNGEE. The CDR3 has 14 amino acids. DNA of the CDR3: TGTGCCAGCAGCCCAGGGACGGGAACCTACGAGCAGTACGTC. Protein: CASSPGTGTYEQYV.

This chain joins TRBV7-9 and TRBJ2-7; 10 bases are shared with TRBD1. CDR3 length: 14 amino acids. Per germline, CDR1 SEHNR and CDR2 FQNEAQ (reference sequence). Trimming removed 5 bases from V and 3 bases from J; junction bases left unmatched: 4. CDR3 nucleotides: TGTGCCAGCAGCCCCGGGACAGGGGACTACGAGCAGTACTTC. Translation: CASSPGTGDYEQYF.

V gene TRBV29-1 combines with J gene TRBJ1-5; possible D gene TRBD1, 5 bases. The CDR3 sequence is 12 residues long. Trimming stripped 6 bases from V and 7 bases from J, with 13 bases between. The germline V gene has CDR1 SQVTM and CDR2 ANQGSEA. In nucleotides, the CDR3 is TGCAGCGTACGGGACCCCGGACAGCCCCAGCATTTT. This sequence encodes CSVRDPGQPQHF.

This clonotype was recorded only once. V and J are TRBV30 and TRBJ1-1; maybe TRBD1 (5 bases). The V end was cut by 5 bases, the J end by 0 bases, with 22 bases between. This CDR3 comprises 17 residues. Germline V gene sequence: CDR1 GTSNPN, CDR2 SVGIG (reference sequence). DNA for the CDR3: TGTGCCTGGGATAGGAGGACACTACTAAACATGAACACTGAAGCTTTCTTT. Translation gives CAWDRRTLLNMNTEAFF.

The V and J genes are TRBV24-1 and TRBJ2-5; no reliable D call. The V and J ends lost 3 bases and 3 bases respectively, with 13 bases between them. Germline V gene lookup returns CDR1 KGHDR and CDR2 SFDVKD. The CDR3 has 15 residues. The CDR3 nucleotides are TGTGCCACCAGTGATGCGATGGCATACGAAGAGACCCAGTACTTC. Its protein product is CATSDAMAYEETQYF.

The chain is built from TRBV29-1 and TRBJ2-1; tentatively, D is TRBD2 (5 bases). In germline, CDR1 is SQVTM, CDR2 ANQGSEA. Trimming removed 4 bases from V and 9 bases from J, with 16 bases in between. This CDR3 spans 13 amino acids. Here the CDR3 DNA reads TGCAGCGTTGGACATACCGTCCGGGGTGAGCAGTTCTTC. This translates into CSVGHTVRGEQFF.

The genes are TRBV29-1 and TRBJ2-2; D remains unclear. CDR3 length: 11 amino acids. Germline loops: CDR1 SQVTM, CDR2 ANQGSEA. The V gene lost 2 bases and the J gene lost 7 bases, with 5 bases spanning the gap. The CDR3 spells CSVEMGGELFF. For the CDR3, the DNA is TGCAGCGTTGAAATGGGCGGGGAGCTGTTTTTT.

The chain recombines TRBV5-1 with TRBJ1-6; D is unclear. This CDR3 contains 14 residues. V lost 2 bases and J lost 5, with 8 bases in between. Per the germline V gene, CDR1 is SGHRS and CDR2 is YFSETQ. CDR3 DNA: TGCGCCAGCAGCTTACGGGAAGATAATTCACCCCTCCACTTT. This encodes CASSLREDNSPLHF.

The gene calls are TRBV29-1 and TRBJ1-4; 8 nucleotides align to TRBD1. The V segment lost 8 bases and the J segment 4 bases; nucleotides outside the gene matches: 12. CDR1 and CDR2 (germline): SQVTM, ANQGSEA. CDR3 length: 15 residues. This chain's CDR3 is CSISTPGQVNEKLFF. CDR3 coding DNA: TGCAGCATATCCACACCGGGACAGGTTAATGAAAAACTGTTTTTT.

The chain carries TRBV3-1 and TRBJ2-4, with 7 bases matching TRBD2. Trimming took 4 bases from V and 9 from J; bases not matched to a gene: 12. The CDR3 spans 15 residues. Germline CDR1 LGHDT, CDR2 YNNKEL (reference sequence). CDR3 in amino acids: CASSPQWGGGAIQYF. DNA for the CDR3: TGTGCCAGCAGCCCTCAGTGGGGCGGGGGAGCCATTCAGTACTTC.